Below, 16 T cell receptor beta chains from the same sample are listed, as sequenced in a study of cytomegalovirus exposure and HLA in healthy donors. PCR used 60 Vbeta primers and 13 Jbeta primers. Profiling relied on immunoSEQ multiplex PCR, and the TCRdb table lists in-frame clones only, not all of them. This sample has under 200,000 clones, with about 78% found just once. Sequencing was performed on PBMCs. These receptors were collected from a man between 60 and 70 years old in good health and CMV-seronegative.

The chain combines TRBV27 with TRBJ2-1; 11 bases are shared with TRBD2. Trimming at V came to 4 bases and at J to 0 bases, leaving 2 bases not matched to a gene. Germline CDR1 MNHEY, CDR2 SMNVEV (reference sequence). This CDR3 comprises 16 residues. The DNA of the CDR3 is TGTGCCAGCAGTTCAGGACTAGCGGGCTCCTACAATGAGCAGTTCTTC. As protein: CASSSGLAGSYNEQFF.

This chain joins TRBV9 and TRBJ1-4, with TRBD1 matching over 7 bases. Germline V CDR1 and CDR2: SGDLS, YYNGEE. The junction had 7 bases not matched to a gene; V was cut back by 6 bases and J by 2 bases. The CDR3 has 15 amino acids. CDR3 loop: CASTGGGSTNEKLFF. CDR3 coding DNA: TGTGCCAGCACCGGAGGGGGCAGTACTAATGAAAAACTGTTTTTT.

The V and J genes are TRBV5-1 and TRBJ2-5, with TRBD1 as a possible D gene (6 bases). The CDR3 covers 13 residues. Trimming stripped 2 bases from V and 3 bases from J, with 8 bases between. Germline CDR1 and CDR2: SGHRS and YFSETQ. Here the CDR3 reads CASSFSGEETQYF. CDR3 bases: TGCGCCAGCAGCTTTTCAGGGGAAGAGACCCAGTACTTC.

This clone was detected once. This sequence joins TRBV4-2 and TRBJ2-7, with D possibly matching TRBD2 (6 bases). Germline V gene sequence: CDR1 LGHNA, CDR2 YNFKEQ. The V gene lost 1 base and the J gene lost 7 bases, with 14 bases spanning the gap. CDR3 length: 14 amino acids. The CDR3 here is CASSQASSAGEQYF. CDR3 coding DNA: TGTGCCAGCAGCCAAGCGTCTTCGGCGGGGGAGCAGTACTTC.

This clone was recorded once. The V and J genes are TRBV5-5 and TRBJ2-1; D may be TRBD2 (7 bases). CDR1 and CDR2 from the germline V gene are SGHKS and YYEKEE (reference sequence). This CDR3 spans 15 amino acids. V shed 0 bases and J shed 10 bases, with 17 bases lying between them. For the CDR3, the DNA is TGTGCCAGCAGCTTGGTGGGGGGGGCCTCTCGAGAGCAGTTCTTC. As protein: CASSLVGGASREQFF.

A few counts support this clone. This chain uses TRBV7-2 with TRBJ1-2; no clear D gene. V lost 1 base and J lost 4, with 10 bases in between. Germline assignment: CDR1 SGHTA and CDR2 FQGNSA. The CDR3 runs to 14 residues. In DNA form, the CDR3 reads TGTGCCAGCAGCTTAGAGCCGCGGGGCTATGGCTACACCTTC. Amino acid sequence: CASSLEPRGYGYTF.

This chain connects TRBV10-2 to TRBJ2-1, with 9 bases aligning to TRBD2. Germline V gene data show CDR1 as WSHSY and CDR2 as SAAADI. This CDR3 has 17 residues. The J segment lost 0 bases and the V segment lost 7 bases, leaving 10 bases of the junction unmatched. The CDR3, as DNA: TGCGCCAGCACGCGGGGGGGGACCTATAGCTCCTACAATGAGCAGTTCTTC. Its protein product is CASTRGGTYSSYNEQFF.

In its sample, this clone was seen a few times. J is TRBJ2-6 and V is TRBV18; 7 positions agree with TRBD1. V was clipped by 1 base and J by 0 bases; unmatched bases: 3. The germline gives CDR1 KGHSH, CDR2 LQKENI. The CDR3 totals 17 residues. The CDR3 spells CASSPRGQTSGANVLTF. CDR3 coding DNA: TGTGCCAGCTCACCACGGGGACAGACCTCTGGGGCCAACGTCCTGACTTTC.

The V gene is TRBV7-2, the J gene TRBJ2-7; 9 bases fit TRBD2. Losses at the gene ends were 2 bases for V and 4 bases for J; bases not matched to a gene: 3. Germline V gene data show CDR1 as SGHTA and CDR2 as FQGNSA. This CDR3 has 14 amino acids. CDR3 protein: CASSLLAGVYEQYF. The DNA of the CDR3 is TGTGCCAGCAGCTTATTAGCGGGAGTATACGAGCAGTACTTC.

V and J are TRBV28 and TRBJ2-3; 8 bases line up with TRBD2. The CDR3 consists of 17 residues. Germline assignment: CDR1 MDHEN and CDR2 SYDVKM. J lost 5 bases, V lost 6 bases, and 16 bases had no gene match. CDR3 in amino acids: CASSHQPLADGKDTQYF. CDR3 bases: TGTGCCAGCAGCCATCAACCACTAGCGGACGGTAAAGATACGCAGTATTTT.

This sequence joins TRBV6-5 and TRBJ1-2, with D maybe TRBD1 (6 bases). The V end was cut by 4 bases, the J end by 5 bases, with 17 bases between. The CDR3 loop spans 15 amino acids. CDR1 is MNHEY, CDR2 SVGAGI, per germline. CDR3 protein: CASSFPLGAGYGYTF. DNA of the CDR3: TGTGCCAGCAGTTTTCCCTTGGGGGCTGGATATGGCTACACCTTC.

J is TRBJ2-3 and V is TRBV29-1; 11 bases map to TRBD2. Germline values: CDR1 SQVTM, CDR2 ANQGSEA. CDR3 size: 16 residues. V trimming: 3 bases; J trimming: 0 bases; junction bases outside the gene matches: 5. The CDR3 nucleotides read TGCAGCGTTGATAGCGGGGGGGCCTCTAGCACAGATACGCAGTATTTT. Residues: CSVDSGGASSTDTQYF.

This chain joins TRBV15 and TRBJ1-5; 7 bases map to TRBD1. V was pared by 4 bases and J by 0 bases, with 3 bases of the junction left unmatched. This CDR3 is built from 15 residues. Germline V gene data show CDR1 as LNHNV and CDR2 as YYDKDF (reference sequence). The CDR3 coding sequence is TGTGCCACCAGCATTGAGGGGGCTAGCAATCAGCCCCAGCATTTT. It is translated as CATSIEGASNQPQHF.

This clone was seen only once. The chain joins TRBV19 to TRBJ2-5, with 7 bases aligning to TRBD1. With the DNA end fitting TRBJ2-7 better, the J assignment may be wrong. This CDR3 is built from 13 residues. Germline CDR1 is LNHDA and CDR2 is SQIVND (reference sequence). The CDR3 sequence: CASRQGLDYEQYF. The DNA for the CDR3 is TGTGCCAGTAGACAGGGGTTAGACTACGAGCAGTACTTC.

The chain is built from TRBV7-3 and TRBJ2-5, with D possibly being TRBD2 (5 bases). Deletions cut 5 bases from V and 4 bases from J, with 14 bases between. This CDR3 has 14 residues. Germline V gene sequence: CDR1 SGHTA, CDR2 FQGTGA. CDR3 protein: CASSLGPEGETQYF. In nucleotides, the CDR3 is TGTGCCAGCAGCCTCGGACCCGAGGGAGAGACCCAGTACTTC.

The rearrangement joins TRBV5-1 to TRBJ2-2; D is ambiguous. The germline CDR1 and CDR2 sequences are SGHRS and YFSETQ. Deletions cut 0 bases from V and 4 bases from J, with 7 bases between. This CDR3 has 14 amino acids. This CDR3 is CASSLGDITGELFF. The CDR3 DNA is TGCGCCAGCAGCTTGGGAGACATCACCGGGGAGCTGTTTTTT.